The next 11 T cell receptor beta chains were all read from a single sample in a study of Graves' ophthalmopathy and Graves' hyperthyroidism. Amplified material comprised TCR beta CDR3 regions derived from RNA transcripts. Investigators did first-round RT-PCR with HTBI primers, then second-round multiplex PCR. MiXCR, run by TCRdb on the multiplex PCR reads, gives a single entry per CDR3 protein. The repertoire holds about 160,000 distinct CDR3 sequences, with 30% to 45% as singletons. Sequenced sample: peripheral blood. Receptors were obtained from a middle-aged woman with Graves' ophthalmopathy.

The chain combines TRBV5-1 with TRBJ1-2; 8 nucleotides align to TRBD1. The CDR3 has 16 amino acids. Trimming cost V 0 bases and J 3 bases; bases outside gene matches: 7. Germline assignment: CDR1 SGHRS and CDR2 YFSETQ. The CDR3 loop reads CASSLAPGQDYYGYTF. DNA of the CDR3: TGCGCCAGCAGCTTGGCTCCGGGACAGGATTACTATGGCTACACCTTC.

The chain joins TRBV28 to TRBJ2-5, with TRBD2 identical over 9 bases. Germline V CDR1 and CDR2: MDHEN, SYDVKM. The CDR3 has 14 amino acids. Losses at the gene ends were 8 bases for V and 5 bases for J; bases not matched to a gene: 9. The CDR3 reads CASGLAGAVETQYF. The DNA of the CDR3 is TGTGCCAGCGGCTTAGCGGGAGCGGTTGAGACCCAGTACTTC.

This chain uses TRBV12-3 or TRBV12-4 with TRBJ1-1; D might be TRBD1 (5 bases). This CDR3 spans 14 amino acids. The V end was cut by 6 bases, the J end by 8 bases, with 19 bases between. The CDR3 region has the DNA TGTGCCAGCAGCCCGGGACTGCGGGGACCCGAAGCTTTCTTT. It is translated as CASSPGLRGPEAFF.

This clonotype was counted at least ten times. The gene calls are TRBV19 and TRBJ2-3; D is perhaps TRBD2 (6 bases). The CDR3 sequence is 14 residues long. Per the germline V gene, CDR1 is LNHDA and CDR2 is SQIVND (reference sequence). Trimming pared 2 bases from V and 9 bases from J, leaving 15 bases between. This CDR3 is CASSINRQGGTQYF. The CDR3 DNA reads as TGTGCCAGTAGTATAAATCGGCAGGGAGGCACGCAGTATTTT.

This clonotype was seen only a few times. This rearrangement joins TRBV6-2 or TRBV6-3 to TRBJ2-7; tentative D call: TRBD1 (6 bases). CDR1 and CDR2 from the germline V gene are MNHEY and SVGEGT. The CDR3 extends over 11 amino acids. V was clipped by 8 bases and J by 10 bases, with 15 bases between them. The CDR3 nucleotides read TGTGCCAGCGGACGGGACATATCACAGTACTTC. The encoded protein is CASGRDISQYF.

A few counts support this clonotype. V gene TRBV6-2 or TRBV6-3 combines with J gene TRBJ2-2, with D perhaps being TRBD1 or TRBD2 (5 bases each). Germline loops: CDR1 MNHEY, CDR2 SVGEGT. CDR3 size: 16 residues. V was cut by 6 bases and J by 5 bases, with 19 bases left in between. The CDR3, as DNA: TGTGCCAGCAGAGTTGTGACCGGGACGCATACCGGGGAGCTGTTTTTT. It encodes CASRVVTGTHTGELFF.

The J gene is TRBJ1-1, the V gene TRBV25-1; 8 bases fit TRBD1. J gave up 4 bases and V 6 bases, and 13 bases lay outside the gene matches. The CDR3 is 16 amino acids. CDR1 is MGHDK and CDR2 is SYGVNS in the germline V gene. The CDR3: CASSPLGTGFFTEAFF. The CDR3 nucleotides are TGTGCCAGCAGCCCTTTAGGGACAGGCTTTTTCACTGAAGCTTTCTTT.

The V and J genes are TRBV7-2 and TRBJ1-5, with D tentatively TRBD1 (6 bases). The CDR3 has 15 residues. CDR1 SGHTA and CDR2 FQGNSA come from the germline V gene. The ends were cut back, 3 bases at V and 4 bases at J, with 13 bases in the middle. CDR3 sequence reads: CASSFKQGFNQPQHF. Here the CDR3 DNA reads TGTGCCAGCAGCTTTAAACAGGGCTTTAATCAGCCCCAGCATTTT.

This clonotype was recorded many times. The V gene is TRBV9, the J gene TRBJ1-5, with 9 positions matching TRBD1. In germline, CDR1 is SGDLS, CDR2 YYNGEE. V gave up 0 bases and J gave up 2 bases; unmatched junction bases: 0. The CDR3 covers 15 residues. This chain's CDR3 is CASSVGDRGNQPQHF. Written as DNA, the CDR3 is TGTGCCAGCAGCGTAGGGGACAGGGGCAATCAGCCCCAGCATTTT.

On this clonotype itself: One junction end does not reproduce the germline sequence, and a read error may be involved. The V and J genes are TRBV6-1 and TRBJ2-7, with D possibly TRBD2 on 5 matching bases. Germline values: CDR1 MNHNS, CDR2 SASEGT. CDR3 length: 13 residues. The CDR3 sequence is CASSEAGKYEQYF. The CDR3 nucleotides are TGTGCCAGCAGCGAAGCCGGGAAGTACGAGCAGTACTTC.

This clonotype was recorded at least ten times. V and J are TRBV28 and TRBJ2-4; a weak D match, TRBD1 (5 bases). Trimming shortened V by 3 bases and J by 2 bases, and 8 bases separated the two germline ends. Germline V gives CDR1 MDHEN, CDR2 SYDVKM. The CDR3 sequence is 14 residues long. The CDR3 loop is CASSLQGPKNIQYF. The CDR3 nucleotides read TGTGCCAGCAGTTTGCAGGGCCCCAAAAACATTCAGTACTTC.